The rows below give T cell receptor beta chains drawn from one sample of a study of cytomegalovirus exposure and HLA in healthy donors. Data came from immunoSEQ multiplex PCR; TCRdb stores just in-frame clones and leaves some out. There are about 150,000 clones in the sample; about 76% occur only once, and roughly 5.2% lies in the top ten. The sequenced material came from PBMCs. Every receptor here comes from a woman aged 18-30 years in good health and CMV-seropositive. The CDR3 runs from the conserved cysteine through the conserved F or W. D genes are given only for firm matches. Not all rows give a size; the values are once, few, many and, for expanded clones, a class.

TRBV30,TRBJ2-5,-,-,CAWRGAFQESQYF,TGTGCCTGGAGGGGAGCGTTTCAAGAGTCCCAGTACTTC
TRBV6-5,TRBJ2-7,-,few,CASSYRATEYEQYF,TGTGCCAGCAGTTACCGGGCGACAGAATACGAGCAGTACTTC
TRBV30,TRBJ2-7,TRBD1,-,CAWSSQGAYEQYF,TGTGCCTGGAGTTCACAGGGGGCCTACGAGCAGTACTTC
TRBV5-6,TRBJ2-3,TRBD2,-,CASSHQRGGTDTQYF,TGTGCCAGCAGCCATCAGCGGGGGGGCACAGATACGCAGTATTTT
TRBV14,TRBJ2-3,-,few,CASSQDSALTDTQYF,TGTGCCAGCAGCCAAGACAGTGCCCTCACAGATACGCAGTATTTT
TRBV27,TRBJ2-1,TRBD2,few,CASSLGLAGGYNEQFF,TGTGCCAGCAGTTTAGGTCTAGCGGGGGGATACAATGAGCAGTTCTTC
TRBV30,TRBJ2-7,TRBD2,-,CAWSVGAGGREQYF,TGTGCCTGGAGTGTAGGCGCGGGGGGACGCGAGCAGTACTTC
TRBV30,TRBJ2-7,-,-,CAWRERHYEQYF,TGTGCCTGGAGGGAGCGCCACTACGAGCAGTACTTC
TRBV5-6,TRBJ1-5,-,few,CASSRENQPQHF,TGTGCCAGCAGCAGAGAGAATCAGCCCCAGCATTTT
TRBV10-3,TRBJ2-6,TRBD1,-,CAIRGQGASGANVLTF,TGTGCCATCAGGGGGCAGGGGGCCTCTGGGGCCAACGTCCTGACTTTC
TRBV5-8,TRBJ2-7,-,-,CASSLEVTVSAYEQYF,TGTGCCAGCAGCTTGGAGGTGACAGTCTCAGCCTACGAGCAGTACTTC
TRBV7-2,TRBJ1-4,-,few,CASSRPPTTNEKLFF,TGTGCCAGCAGCCGCCCTCCTACAACTAATGAAAAACTGTTTTTT
TRBV11-2,TRBJ2-5,-,-,CASSLDSGYQETQYF,TGTGCCAGCAGCTTAGACTCAGGGTACCAAGAGACCCAGTACTTC
TRBV9,TRBJ2-2,-,once,CASSADSSNTGELFF,TGTGCCAGCAGCGCTGACAGTTCGAACACCGGGGAGCTGTTTTTT
TRBV7-6,TRBJ2-2,TRBD1,once,CASTQQGRGELFF,TGTGCCAGCACCCAACAGGGGCGCGGGGAGCTGTTTTTT
TRBV7-2,TRBJ2-5,TRBD1,-,CASSLPGRGQGDQETQYF,TGTGCCAGCAGCTTACCCGGCAGAGGACAGGGAGACCAAGAGACCCAGTACTTC
TRBV5-6,TRBJ1-1,-,-,CASSLRQLNTEAFF,TGTGCCAGCAGCTTGCGACAGTTGAACACTGAAGCTTTCTTT
TRBV4-3,TRBJ2-3,TRBD2,-,CASSQDGLGVTDTQYF,TGCGCCAGCAGCCAAGACGGACTAGGGGTCACAGATACGCAGTATTTT
TRBV18,TRBJ2-7,-,-,CASSPVGTEVEQYF,TGTGCCAGCTCACCGGTGGGTACCGAGGTCGAGCAGTACTTC
TRBV7-2,TRBJ2-2,-,few,CASSPAVGGGSVGELFF,TGTGCCAGCAGCCCAGCGGTCGGCGGGGGCTCGGTCGGGGAGCTGTTTTTT
TRBV6-7,TRBJ2-5,TRBD2,few,CASSESGGHQETQYF,TGTGCCAGCAGTGAGAGCGGGGGCCACCAAGAGACCCAGTACTTC
TRBV29-1,TRBJ2-7,-,-,CSVLRSVSSYEQYF,TGCAGCGTTCTACGGTCGGTGAGCTCCTACGAGCAGTACTTC
TRBV5-4,TRBJ2-6,-,-,CASTGDSGANVLTF,TGTGCCAGCACAGGGGACTCTGGGGCCAACGTCCTGACTTTC
TRBV7-3,TRBJ1-5,-,-,CASSFPRVNQPQHF,TGTGCCAGCAGCTTTCCCAGGGTCAATCAGCCCCAGCATTTT
TRBV15,TRBJ2-1,-,-,CATSRGTDSYNEQFF,TGTGCCACCAGCAGAGGGACAGACTCCTACAATGAGCAGTTCTTC
TRBV4-3,TRBJ2-3,TRBD2,few,CASSQDLGPTSGGATDTQYF,TGCGCCAGCAGCCAAGATCTAGGGCCGACTAGCGGGGGGGCCACAGATACGCAGTATTTT
TRBV5-8,TRBJ2-6,TRBD1,-,CASSSDRAGANVLTF,TGTGCCAGCAGCTCGGACAGGGCTGGGGCCAACGTCCTGACTTTC
TRBV9,TRBJ1-5,-,-,CASSVGTDYSNQPQHF,TGTGCCAGCAGCGTCGGGACTGATTATAGCAATCAGCCCCAGCATTTT
TRBV28,TRBJ2-5,TRBD2,-,CASSRPSGVQETQYF,TGTGCCAGCAGCCGTCCTAGCGGGGTCCAAGAGACCCAGTACTTC
TRBV5-1,TRBJ2-5,-,-,CASSLGSGASKETQYF,TGCGCCAGCAGCCTGGGCTCTGGGGCGTCGAAAGAGACCCAGTACTTC
TRBV9,TRBJ2-2,-,-,CASSVAGGYTGELFF,TGTGCCAGCAGCGTAGCGGGGGGCTATACCGGGGAGCTGTTTTTT
TRBV19,TRBJ2-2,TRBD2,few,CASTRDYQRTGELFF,TGTGCCAGTACGCGGGACTATCAACGAACCGGGGAGCTGTTTTTT
TRBV6-6,TRBJ1-4,-,-,CASSSALGGRGEKLFF,TGTGCCAGCAGTTCCGCCTTGGGGGGGCGGGGTGAAAAACTGTTTTTT
TRBV9,TRBJ2-5,-,-,CASSASLWETQYF,TGTGCCAGCAGCGCGAGCCTGTGGGAGACCCAGTACTTC
TRBV4-1,TRBJ1-6,-,few,CASSQDLYSPLHF,TGCGCCAGCAGCCAAGATTTATATTCACCCCTCCACTTT
TRBV7-2,TRBJ2-4,TRBD1,-,CASNSGTGKNIQYF,TGTGCCAGCAACTCGGGGACAGGGAAAAACATTCAGTACTTC
TRBV18,TRBJ2-7,TRBD1,few,CASSPSGTDFNEQYF,TGTGCCAGCTCACCATCCGGGACAGATTTCAACGAGCAGTACTTC
TRBV28,TRBJ1-2,-,once,CASRQGTGYTF,TGTGCCAGCAGGCAGGGGACTGGCTACACCTTC
TRBV18,TRBJ1-6,TRBD1,once,CASSPSGTSQGGVHF,TGTGCCAGCTCACCTTCGGGGACGTCCCAGGGGGGTGTCCACTTT
TRBV7-2,TRBJ2-7,TRBD1,once,CASSFLTGGSYEQYF,TGTGCCAGCAGCTTCCTGACAGGGGGTTCCTACGAGCAGTACTTC
TRBV25-1,TRBJ1-5,-,-,CASGDRGFSNQPQHF,TGTGCCAGCGGTGACCGGGGGTTTAGCAATCAGCCCCAGCATTTT
TRBV4-3,TRBJ1-2,TRBD1,few,CASSQRQGIGYTF,TGCGCCAGCAGCCAGAGACAGGGGATTGGCTACACCTTC
TRBV28,TRBJ1-5,TRBD1,-,CASSPGGTGIVRNQPQHF,TGTGCCAGCAGCCCTGGGGGGACAGGGATAGTTCGCAATCAGCCCCAGCATTTT
TRBV5-1,TRBJ1-6,-,-,CASSLGSGNSPLHF,TGCGCCAGCAGCTTGGGTTCGGGTAATTCACCCCTCCACTTT
TRBV2,TRBJ1-5,TRBD1,-,CASSEEGTGAYQYQPQHF,TGTGCCAGCAGTGAAGAGGGGACAGGGGCATATCAATATCAGCCCCAGCATTTT
TRBV4-3,TRBJ2-1,-,-,CASSQEIGYNEQFF,TGCGCCAGCAGCCAAGAAATCGGGTACAATGAGCAGTTCTTC
TRBV5-1,TRBJ2-5,-,few,CASSFSGYGETQYF,TGCGCCAGCAGCTTTTCCGGGTACGGAGAGACCCAGTACTTC
TRBV4-1,TRBJ2-7,TRBD1,-,CASSEGGMYEQYF,TGCGCCAGCAGCGAAGGGGGCATGTACGAGCAGTACTTC
TRBV2,TRBJ1-1,-,-,CASSEAPQGGNTEAFF,TGTGCCAGCAGTGAAGCACCCCAGGGCGGGAACACTGAAGCTTTCTTT
TRBV5-1,TRBJ2-2,-,-,CASSLGTAGGELFF,TGCGCCAGCAGCTTGGGAACGGCAGGTGGGGAGCTGTTTTTT
TRBV7-2,TRBJ2-2,TRBD1,-,CASSISWTGGKLFF,TGTGCCAGCAGCATTTCCTGGACAGGGGGCAAGCTGTTTTTT
TRBV9,TRBJ1-5,TRBD1,-,CASSVGQGAGQPQHF,TGTGCCAGCAGCGTGGGACAGGGGGCAGGACAGCCCCAGCATTTT
TRBV4-3,TRBJ2-7,-,-,CASSQEGGSGEQYF,TGCGCCAGCAGCCAAGAGGGTGGGTCCGGGGAGCAGTACTTC
TRBV7-2,TRBJ2-5,TRBD1,-,CASSLNRGRETQYF,TGTGCCAGCAGCCTAAACAGGGGGCGAGAGACCCAGTACTTC
TRBV30,TRBJ2-2,-,-,CAWQGSGELFF,TGTGCCTGGCAGGGGAGCGGGGAGCTGTTTTTT
TRBV27,TRBJ1-2,-,-,CASSPTGSYGYTF,TGTGCCAGCAGCCCTACAGGGTCCTATGGCTACACCTTC
TRBV15,TRBJ1-1,-,-,CATSRNGVNTEAFF,TGTGCCACCAGCAGAAACGGGGTGAACACTGAAGCTTTCTTT
TRBV30,TRBJ1-4,-,-,CAWTPWGRGGEKLFF,TGTGCCTGGACGCCGTGGGGAAGGGGGGGTGAAAAACTGTTTTTT
TRBV5-1,TRBJ2-7,-,few,CASSTLAGTYEQYF,TGCGCCAGCAGCACCCTAGCCGGAACCTACGAGCAGTACTTC
TRBV4-3,TRBJ1-1,-,once,CASSLKDRGDTEAFF,TGCGCCAGCAGCCTCAAGGACAGAGGGGACACTGAAGCTTTCTTT